This T cell receptor beta chain stems from a study of identical twins. Comments on this clonotype: The antigen remains unidentified.

The germline V gene has CDR1 LGHNA and CDR2 YSLEER. V lost 3 bases and J lost 3, with 20 bases in between. The CDR3 extends over 17 amino acids. Study findings and constraints: Less excess twin sharing appeared in beta out-of-frame sequences. In monozygotic twins, models underestimated the sharing of out-of-frame TCR alpha. Its conclusions, products of cross-sectional statistical analysis, did not come from following the same donors.

Template switching, a step in the protocol, added a universal primer site, and cDNA carried unique molecular identifiers. TCRdb re-called the 5' RACE reads through MiXCR, storing one row per CDR3 protein. Of about 190,000 distinct CDR3 sequences in the sample, roughly 15% were seen once. This sample was shared with a second study, whose subject was T cells expressing NK-cell markers.

The specimen was CD8+ T cells sorted from blood. This clonotype was sampled from a woman aged 18-29 years in good health. The chain recombines TRBV4-3 with TRBJ1-2, with a weak D call TRBD1 (5 bases). In DNA form, the CDR3 reads TGCGCCAGCAGCCAGGGGATAGGGGCAGGAAACTACTATGGCTACACCTTC. Translation gives CASSQGIGAGNYYGYTF.